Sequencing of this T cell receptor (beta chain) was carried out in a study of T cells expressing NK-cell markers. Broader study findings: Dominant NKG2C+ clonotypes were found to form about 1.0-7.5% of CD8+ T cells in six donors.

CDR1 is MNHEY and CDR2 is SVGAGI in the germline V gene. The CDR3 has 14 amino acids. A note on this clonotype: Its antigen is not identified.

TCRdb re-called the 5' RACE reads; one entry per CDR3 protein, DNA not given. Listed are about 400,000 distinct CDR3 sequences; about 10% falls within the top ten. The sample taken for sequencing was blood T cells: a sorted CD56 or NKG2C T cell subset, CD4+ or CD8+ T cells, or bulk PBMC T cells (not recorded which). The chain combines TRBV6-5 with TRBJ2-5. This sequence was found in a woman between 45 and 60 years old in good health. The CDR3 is CARQTDPYQETQYF.